The 10 T cell receptor beta chains presented below share a single source sample, sequenced in a study of shared clonotypes between healthy human individuals. CD45RO-negative CD8 cells positively selected for CCR7 made up the naive population, which excluded terminally differentiated effector memory CD45RA+ cells. TCRdb keeps only in-frame clones here, not all; method: immunoSEQ multiplex PCR. The repertoire consists of under 1 million clones, with about 96% occurring once and the leading ten covering about 0.25%. The sequencing sample was made of naive CD8+ T cells sorted from blood. These receptors were collected from a man between 25 and 39 years old in good health.

This chain joins TRBV5-1 and TRBJ2-2; 13 nucleotides agree with TRBD2. Germline loops: CDR1 SGHRS, CDR2 YFSETQ. Trimming cost V 4 bases and J 2 bases; bases outside gene matches: 20. The CDR3 has 22 amino acids. CDR3 in DNA: TGCGCCAGCAGCCGACTGACAGTCGGACTAGCGGGAGCTTTGGTCAACACCGGGGAGCTGTTTTTT. It yields the protein CASSRLTVGLAGALVNTGELFF.

This rearrangement joins TRBV7-9 to TRBJ2-7; D unclear. V was shortened by 4 bases and J by 2 bases, with 12 bases between the two germline ends. This CDR3 has 14 amino acids. CDR1 and CDR2 from the germline V gene are SEHNR and FQNEAQ (reference sequence). The CDR3 is CASSSDLKAYEQYF. CDR3 sequence (DNA): TGTGCCAGCAGCTCCGACCTCAAAGCCTACGAGCAGTACTTC.

J is TRBJ2-4 and V is TRBV7-2; 9 nucleotides agree with TRBD2. Germline V gene lookup returns CDR1 SGHTA and CDR2 FQGNSA. Trimming removed 1 base from V and 3 bases from J; junction bases left unmatched: 7. CDR3 length: 17 residues. The CDR3 region is CASSLGVSGRRKNIQYF. The CDR3 DNA reads TGTGCCAGCAGCTTAGGTGTGAGCGGGAGGCGCAAAAACATTCAGTACTTC.

J is TRBJ2-7 and V is TRBV5-4; 10 nucleotides match TRBD1. The J segment lost 2 bases and the V segment lost 4 bases, leaving 6 bases of the junction unmatched. This CDR3 comprises 15 residues. The germline V gene encodes CDR1 SGHNT and CDR2 YYREEE (reference sequence). The CDR3 DNA follows: TGTGCCAGCAGCGGACCGGGACAGGGGACCTACGAGCAGTACTTC. Its protein product is CASSGPGQGTYEQYF.

The rearrangement uses TRBV5-5 and TRBJ2-5, with D possibly TRBD2 on 5 matching bases. Germline lookup yields CDR1 SGHKS and CDR2 YYEKEE (reference sequence). Deletions cut 0 bases from V and 5 bases from J, with 14 bases between. The CDR3 has 15 residues. CDR3 DNA: TGTGCCAGCAGCTTGGAGATGGTGGAGGTGGAGACCCAGTACTTC. Its protein product is CASSLEMVEVETQYF.

A few counts support this clone. Other DNA sequences in the sample encode the same CDR3. The V and J genes are TRBV7-9 and TRBJ2-7, with D uncertain. The V gene lost 5 bases and the J gene lost 1 base, with 9 bases spanning the gap. The CDR3 runs 13 residues. The V gene's germline CDR1 is SEHNR and CDR2 FQNEAQ (reference sequence). The CDR3 loop reads CASSPRESYEQYF. The CDR3 nucleotides are TGTGCCAGCAGCCCTCGAGAGTCCTACGAGCAGTACTTC.

The rearrangement links TRBV6-5 to TRBJ2-1; possibly TRBD2 for D (5 bases). Germline CDR1 is MNHEY and CDR2 is SVGAGI. The CDR3 totals 13 residues. Trimming took off 7 bases at V and 4 bases at J, with 11 bases between the two ends. The CDR3 DNA is TGTGCCAGCACAAGCGGACCGTACAATGAGCAGTTCTTC. This encodes CASTSGPYNEQFF.

On this clone: Its ends do not fully match the called genes, so a read error is possible. The V and J genes are TRBV28 and TRBJ2-5; weak D call: TRBD2 (6 bases). The germline gives CDR1 MDHEN, CDR2 SYDVKM. This CDR3 contains 13 residues. Here the CDR3 DNA reads TGTGCCAGCAGTTTAGCGCTTTGGGCGGGAACCAACTTC. Amino acid sequence: CASSLALWAGTNF.

The V gene is TRBV5-1, the J gene TRBJ2-3, with 13 bases that match TRBD2. The CDR3 runs to 16 residues. Losses at the gene ends were 4 bases for V and 2 bases for J; bases not matched to a gene: 4. Germline V gives CDR1 SGHRS, CDR2 YFSETQ. The CDR3 is CASSPGLAGYTDTQYF. CDR3 coding DNA: TGCGCCAGCAGCCCGGGACTAGCGGGATACACAGATACGCAGTATTTT.

The chain is built from TRBV28 and TRBJ1-4; TRBD1 might be the D (5 bases). The CDR3 runs to 16 residues. The V and J ends lost 2 bases and 2 bases respectively, with 12 bases between them. The germline CDR1 and CDR2 sequences are MDHEN and SYDVKM. This CDR3 is CASSLIPGRTNEKLFF. The CDR3 bases are TGTGCCAGCAGTTTAATCCCGGGGCGGACTAATGAAAAACTGTTTTTT.